Listed here are 30 T cell receptor beta chains from one sample, sequenced in a study of blood T cell repertoires in COVID-19. Libraries were prepared by immunoSEQ multiplex PCR; TCRdb keeps only in-frame clonotypes and omits some of them. The sample comprises around 320,000 clones, approximately 89% of which are singletons, and approximately 2.9% rests with the top ten. The sample comprised PBMCs or T cells enriched from blood (not recorded which). Source of these receptors: a woman in her fifties or sixties who had been exposed to COVID-19.

The chain joins TRBV6-5 to TRBJ2-5, with 7 bases matching TRBD1. J gave up 5 bases and V 4 bases, and 1 base lay outside the gene matches. The V gene's germline CDR1 is MNHEY and CDR2 SVGAGI. The CDR3 runs to 12 residues. DNA for the CDR3: TGTGCCAGCAGTTCCAGGGGGGAGACCCAGTACTTC. Residues: CASSSRGETQYF.

A few counts support this clone. This sequence joins TRBV6-5 and TRBJ2-7, with 7 bases identical to TRBD2. Germline values: CDR1 MNHEY, CDR2 SVGAGI. The CDR3 is 15 amino acids. After removal of 2 bases from V and 3 bases from J, the junction contained 7 bases not matched to a gene. This CDR3 is CASSYEVAGLYEQYF. CDR3 coding DNA: TGTGCCAGCAGTTACGAGGTAGCGGGCCTCTACGAGCAGTACTTC.

The V gene is TRBV27, the J gene TRBJ1-3; TRBD1 might be the D (6 bases). The germline V and J ends were trimmed by 3 bases and 4 bases, with 13 bases remaining between them. CDR1 and CDR2 (germline): MNHEY, SMNVEV (reference sequence). The CDR3 contains 15 residues. CDR3 nucleotide sequence: TGTGCCAGCAGTTTGGTGGCGGGGGCCGGAAACACCATATATTTT. Protein product: CASSLVAGAGNTIYF.

The CDR3 nucleotides read TGTGCCAGCATGACCCCAGGGCTCTTTGGCTACACCTTC. It specifies CASMTPGLFGYTF. The V and J genes are TRBV6-5 and TRBJ1-2, with a weak D call TRBD1 (5 bases). Trimming took 7 bases from V and 7 from J, leaving 16 bases between them. The CDR3 is made up of 13 amino acids. Germline V gene data show CDR1 as MNHEY and CDR2 as SVGAGI.

The V call is TRBV30, the J call TRBJ2-2; a weak D match, TRBD1 (6 bases). The CDR3 extends over 13 amino acids. Germline V gene sequence: CDR1 GTSNPN, CDR2 SVGIG (reference sequence). V lost 6 bases and J lost 2, with 10 bases in between. The CDR3 region has the DNA TGTGCCTGTTCGGGACATAACACCGGGGAGCTGTTTTTT. Translating gives CACSGHNTGELFF.

J is TRBJ1-6 and V is TRBV4-1, with D uncertain. This CDR3 spans 14 amino acids. Germline V gene lookup returns CDR1 MGHRA and CDR2 YSYEKL. Deletions cut 1 base from V and 7 bases from J, with 8 bases between. The DNA for the CDR3 is TGCGCCAGCAGCCAAGTTCGAGCCAATTCACCCCTCCACTTT. This translates into CASSQVRANSPLHF.

The gene calls are TRBV2 and TRBJ2-5, with D perhaps matching TRBD1 (6 bases). The CDR3 covers 15 residues. V gave up 3 bases and J gave up 7 bases, with 18 bases separating them. The germline V gene encodes CDR1 SNHLY and CDR2 FYNNEI. CDR3 sequence reads: CASSEKLGASVTQYF. The CDR3 bases are TGTGCCAGCAGTGAGAAGTTGGGGGCCTCGGTGACCCAGTACTTC.

V and J are TRBV7-6 and TRBJ2-1; 11 bases align to TRBD2. The CDR3 is made up of 18 amino acids. Trimming took 1 base from V and 1 from J; bases not matched to a gene: 6. CDR1 is SGHVS, CDR2 FNYEAQ, per germline. This chain's CDR3 is CASSLVTSGGWSYNEQFF. In DNA, the CDR3 is TGTGCCAGCAGCTTAGTTACTAGCGGGGGATGGTCCTACAATGAGCAGTTCTTC.

The rearrangement uses TRBV5-1 and TRBJ1-1; D is unclear. CDR1 and CDR2 (germline): SGHRS, YFSETQ. This CDR3 is 14 amino acids long. The V end was cut by 4 bases, the J end by 1 base, with 11 bases between. The CDR3 is CASSPTVGNTEAFF. Here the CDR3 DNA reads TGCGCCAGCAGCCCGACTGTAGGGAACACTGAAGCTTTCTTT.

The chain links TRBV28 to TRBJ1-6, with a weak D call TRBD1 (5 bases). Trimming took off 5 bases at V and 7 bases at J, with 18 bases between the two ends. Germline CDR1 is MDHEN and CDR2 is SYDVKM. This CDR3 has 16 amino acids. As DNA, the CDR3 is TGTGCCAGCAGTCCGGGGGGGGGAAGGGAGAATTCACCCCTCCACTTT. Residues: CASSPGGGRENSPLHF.

This clone was detected once. The V and J genes are TRBV28 and TRBJ1-2, with D maybe TRBD1 (5 bases). Deletions cut 5 bases from V and 6 bases from J, with 13 bases between. The germline gives CDR1 MDHEN, CDR2 SYDVKM. This CDR3 is built from 13 residues. The CDR3 DNA sequence: TGTGCCAGCAGTACCCAGGGATTTGATGGCTACACCTTC. It is translated as CASSTQGFDGYTF.

This rearrangement joins TRBV6-5 to TRBJ2-7; 7 nucleotides match TRBD1. V shed 11 bases and J 2 bases; nucleotides not matched to a gene: 9. Germline CDR1 and CDR2: MNHEY and SVGAGI. CDR3 length equals 13 residues. The CDR3 protein is CACVGQPPYEQYF. DNA of the CDR3: TGTGCCTGCGTGGGACAGCCTCCCTACGAGCAGTACTTC.

This clone appeared a single time. This sequence joins TRBV6-5 and TRBJ1-6; 7 nucleotides line up with TRBD1. Trimming cost V 7 bases and J 0 bases; bases outside gene matches: 3. The CDR3 extends over 15 amino acids. Germline CDR1 MNHEY, CDR2 SVGAGI. The CDR3 DNA reads as TGTGCCAGCATCAGGGGGAGCTCCTATAATTCACCCCTCCACTTT. It translates to CASIRGSSYNSPLHF.

This sequence joins TRBV4-2 and TRBJ1-2; 7 positions match TRBD1. The CDR3 is 12 residues long. CDR1 and CDR2 (germline): LGHNA, YNFKEQ. Trimming cost V 4 bases and J 9 bases; bases outside gene matches: 5. DNA for the CDR3: TGTGCCAGCAGCCTCCAGGGGGATCGCTACACCTTC. Translated, it gives CASSLQGDRYTF.

The chain couples TRBV27 to TRBJ2-2; 7 bases match TRBD2. Germline assignment: CDR1 MNHEY and CDR2 SMNVEV (reference sequence). The length of the CDR3 is 16 residues. V was clipped by 0 bases and J by 2 bases; unmatched bases: 3. CDR3 in DNA: TGTGCCAGCAGTTTATCTCCTAGCGGTAACACCGGGGAGCTGTTTTTT. Its protein is CASSLSPSGNTGELFF.

The rearrangement uses TRBV25-1 and TRBJ2-7, with D possibly TRBD2 on 6 matching bases. This CDR3 has 15 residues. Germline-derived CDR1 and CDR2 are MGHDK and SYGVNS. V lost 3 bases and J 6 bases, leaving 18 bases between the germline ends. Here the CDR3 reads CASSDPGRLVPEQYF. CDR3 coding DNA: TGTGCCAGCAGTGATCCGGGACGACTAGTCCCCGAGCAGTACTTC.

The rearrangement uses TRBV2 and TRBJ2-5; 10 nucleotides match TRBD2. Germline V lookup: CDR1 SNHLY, CDR2 FYNNEI. This CDR3 comprises 16 residues. V shed 2 bases and J 5 bases; nucleotides not matched to a gene: 8. As DNA, the CDR3 is TGTGCCAGCAGTGAATGGCTAGCGGGGGCCCTCGAGACCCAGTACTTC. Amino acids: CASSEWLAGALETQYF.

The chain uses TRBV9 and TRBJ1-2; D may be TRBD1 (6 bases). This CDR3 region has 14 residues. Germline CDR1 SGDLS, CDR2 YYNGEE. Trimming shortened V by 3 bases and J by 4 bases, and 13 bases separated the two germline ends. CDR3 sequence reads: CASSGGQGSYGYTF. CDR3 DNA: TGTGCCAGCAGCGGGGGGCAGGGTTCCTATGGCTACACCTTC.

The chain recombines TRBV11-3 with TRBJ2-7; 12 bases match TRBD1. CDR3 length: 15 residues. Germline V gene sequence: CDR1 SGHNT, CDR2 YENEEA. The V segment lost 4 bases and the J segment 6 bases; nucleotides outside the gene matches: 7. CDR3 sequence (DNA): TGTGCCAGCAGCTCCGGGACAGGGGGCATTGTCGAGCAGTACTTC. Translating it yields CASSSGTGGIVEQYF.

This clone appeared a few times. The gene calls are TRBV7-8 and TRBJ1-4; a weak D match, TRBD1 (5 bases). The germline V gene has CDR1 SGHVS and CDR2 FQNEAQ. The CDR3 loop spans 14 amino acids. V was cut by 6 bases and J by 0 bases, with 8 bases left in between. CDR3 sequence: CASRQGATNEKLFF. The CDR3 nucleotides read TGTGCCAGCAGGCAGGGTGCAACTAATGAAAAACTGTTTTTT.

The DNA for the CDR3 is TGTGCCAGCAGCCCAACTAGACTTGGCACAGATACGCAGTATTTT. Translation: CASSPTRLGTDTQYF. This rearrangement joins TRBV3-1 (or the pseudogene TRBV3-2) to TRBJ2-3; D might be TRBD2 (5 bases). V was pared by 4 bases and J by 1 base, with 12 bases between. Germline CDR1 reads LGHDT; CDR2 reads YNNKEL (reference sequence). This CDR3 has 15 amino acids.

The V and J genes are TRBV5-1 and TRBJ2-7; D may be TRBD2 (6 bases). Germline V gives CDR1 SGHRS, CDR2 YFSETQ. V was pared by 4 bases and J by 3 bases, with 32 bases between. The CDR3 totals 20 residues. CDR3 DNA: TGCGCCAGCAGCGCGGAAAGGGATCAGTGGCGGGGCGGATTCGACTACGAGCAGTACTTC. It codes for CASSAERDQWRGGFDYEQYF.

This clone was counted once. This chain uses TRBV5-4 with TRBJ2-1; a possible D gene is TRBD2 (6 bases). The CDR3 contains 18 residues. Germline lookup yields CDR1 SGHNT and CDR2 YYREEE (reference sequence). The V end was cut by 1 base, the J end by 2 bases, with 19 bases between. The CDR3 nucleotides are TGTGCCAGCAGCTTGTGGACCGGGGGAGGAACGCCCTACAATGAGCAGTTCTTC. This sequence encodes CASSLWTGGGTPYNEQFF.

This chain uses TRBV12-5 with TRBJ2-5, with D perhaps matching TRBD2 (5 bases). Germline lookup yields CDR1 LGHNT and CDR2 FRNRAP. Trimming took off 0 bases at V and 13 bases at J, with 12 bases between the two ends. The CDR3 is made up of 12 amino acids. The CDR3 bases are TGTGCTAGTGGTTTGGTAAACGGGAAGACGTACTTC. Its translation: CASGLVNGKTYF. The full variable domain, rest sourced from reference TRBV12-5 and TRBJ2-5, is DARVTQTPRHKVTEMGQEVTMRCQPILGHNTVFWYRQTMMQGLELLAYFRNRAPLDDSGMPKDRFSAEMPDATLATLKIQPSEPRDSAVYFCASGLVNGKTYFGPGTRLLVL.

The V call is TRBV28, the J call TRBJ2-7, with TRBD1 identical over 7 bases. This CDR3 has 14 residues. The germline V gene encodes CDR1 MDHEN and CDR2 SYDVKM. After removal of 6 bases from V and 0 bases from J, the junction contained 5 bases not matched to a gene. Here the CDR3 reads CASRETGNSYEQYF. The CDR3 DNA sequence: TGTGCCAGCAGAGAGACAGGGAACTCCTACGAGCAGTACTTC.

The chain links TRBV2 to TRBJ2-5, with D maybe TRBD2 (6 bases). The CDR3 contains 14 residues. Germline CDR1 and CDR2: SNHLY and FYNNEI. Trimming pared 2 bases from V and 4 bases from J, leaving 11 bases between. Here the CDR3 reads CASSEWVGGETQYF. The CDR3 coding sequence is TGTGCCAGCAGTGAATGGGTGGGGGGAGAGACCCAGTACTTC. The entire variable domain, with the rest obtained from reference TRBV2 and TRBJ2-5, is as follows: EPEVTQTPSHQVTQMGQEVILRCVPISNHLYFYWYRQILGQKVEFLVSFYNNEISEKSEIFDDQFSVERPDGSNFTLKIRSTKLEDSAMYFCASSEWVGGETQYFGPGTRLLVL.

This chain connects TRBV28 to TRBJ2-5; TRBD2 matches at 7 bases. Losses at the gene ends were 3 bases for V and 7 bases for J; bases not matched to a gene: 2. CDR3 length equals 12 residues. Germline-derived CDR1 and CDR2 are MDHEN and SYDVKM. The CDR3 sequence: CASSLGRATQYF. CDR3 sequence (DNA): TGTGCCAGCAGTTTGGGGAGGGCGACCCAGTACTTC.

The rearrangement uses TRBV11-2 and TRBJ1-1; D might be TRBD1 (6 bases). CDR1 is SGHAT and CDR2 is FQNNGV in the germline V gene. The CDR3 loop spans 14 amino acids. V shed 0 bases and J shed 3 bases, with 8 bases lying between them. CDR3 amino acids: CASSLEGAYTEAFF. The CDR3 nucleotides read TGTGCCAGCAGCTTAGAGGGGGCTTACACTGAAGCTTTCTTT. The entire variable domain, with the rest obtained from reference TRBV11-2 and TRBJ1-1, is as follows: EAGVAQSPRYKIIEKRQSVAFWCNPISGHATLYWYQQILGQGPKLLIQFQNNGVVDDSQLPKDRFSAERLKGVDSTLKIQPAKLEDSAVYLCASSLEGAYTEAFFGQGTRLTVV.

V gene TRBV5-1 combines with J gene TRBJ2-7; 8 bases fit TRBD2. The CDR3 sequence is 14 residues long. CDR1 and CDR2 from the germline V gene are SGHRS and YFSETQ. The V segment lost 4 bases and the J segment 0 bases; nucleotides outside the gene matches: 3. CDR3 sequence (DNA): TGCGCCAGCAGCCAAGGACTAGCCTCCTACGAGCAGTACTTC. It codes for CASSQGLASYEQYF.

V gene TRBV5-5 combines with J gene TRBJ2-7; D possibly corresponds to TRBD1 (5 bases). CDR3 length: 15 amino acids. V lost 1 base, J lost 4 bases, and 15 bases lay in between. Germline V lookup: CDR1 SGHKS, CDR2 YYEKEE (reference sequence). CDR3 DNA: TGTGCCAGCAGCTTGCCCCAGGGCGGCCGATACGAGCAGTACTTC. It is translated as CASSLPQGGRYEQYF.